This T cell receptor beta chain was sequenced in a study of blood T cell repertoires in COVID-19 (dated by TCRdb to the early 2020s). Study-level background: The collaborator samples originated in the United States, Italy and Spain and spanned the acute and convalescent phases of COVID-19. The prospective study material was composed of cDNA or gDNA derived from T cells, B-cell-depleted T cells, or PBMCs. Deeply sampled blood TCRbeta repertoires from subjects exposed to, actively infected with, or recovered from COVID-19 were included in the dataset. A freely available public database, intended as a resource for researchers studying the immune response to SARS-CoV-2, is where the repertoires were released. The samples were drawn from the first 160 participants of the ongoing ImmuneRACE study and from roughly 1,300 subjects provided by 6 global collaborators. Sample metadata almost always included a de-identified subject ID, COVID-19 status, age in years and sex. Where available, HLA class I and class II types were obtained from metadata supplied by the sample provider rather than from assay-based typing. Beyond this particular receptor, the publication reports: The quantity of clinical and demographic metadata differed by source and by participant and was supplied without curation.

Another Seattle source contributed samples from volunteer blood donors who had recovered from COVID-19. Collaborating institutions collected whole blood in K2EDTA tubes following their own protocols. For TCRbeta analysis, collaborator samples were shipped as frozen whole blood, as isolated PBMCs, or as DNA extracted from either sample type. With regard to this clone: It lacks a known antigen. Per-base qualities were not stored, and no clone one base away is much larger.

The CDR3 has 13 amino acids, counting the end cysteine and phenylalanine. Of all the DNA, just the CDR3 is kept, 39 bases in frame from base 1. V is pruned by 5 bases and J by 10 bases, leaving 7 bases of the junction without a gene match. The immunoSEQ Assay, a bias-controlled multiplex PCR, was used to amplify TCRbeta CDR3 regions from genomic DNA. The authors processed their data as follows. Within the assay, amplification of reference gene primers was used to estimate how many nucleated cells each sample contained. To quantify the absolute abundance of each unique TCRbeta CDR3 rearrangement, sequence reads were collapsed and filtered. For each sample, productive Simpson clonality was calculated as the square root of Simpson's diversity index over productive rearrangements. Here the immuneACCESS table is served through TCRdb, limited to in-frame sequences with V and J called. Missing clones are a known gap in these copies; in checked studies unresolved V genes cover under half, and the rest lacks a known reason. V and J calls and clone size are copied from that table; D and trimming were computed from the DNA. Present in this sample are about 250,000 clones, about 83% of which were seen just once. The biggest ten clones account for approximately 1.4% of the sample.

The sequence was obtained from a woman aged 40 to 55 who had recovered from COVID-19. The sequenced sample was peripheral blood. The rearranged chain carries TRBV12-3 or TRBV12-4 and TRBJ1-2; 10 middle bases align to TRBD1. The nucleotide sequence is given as TGTGCCAGCAGTCCGGGACAGGGGACTGCCTACACCTTC. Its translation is CASSPGQGTAYTF.